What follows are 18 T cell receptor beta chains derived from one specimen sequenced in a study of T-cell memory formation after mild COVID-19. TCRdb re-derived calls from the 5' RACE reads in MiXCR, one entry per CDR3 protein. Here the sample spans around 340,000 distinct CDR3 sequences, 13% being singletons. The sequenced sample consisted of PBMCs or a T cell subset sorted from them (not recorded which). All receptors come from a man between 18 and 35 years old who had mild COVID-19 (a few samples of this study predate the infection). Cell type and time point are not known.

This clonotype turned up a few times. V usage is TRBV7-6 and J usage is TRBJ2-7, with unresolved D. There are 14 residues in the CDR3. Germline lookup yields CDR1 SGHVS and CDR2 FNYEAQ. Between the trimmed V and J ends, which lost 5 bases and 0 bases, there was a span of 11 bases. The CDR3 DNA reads TGTGCCAGCAGCCCCAGTGGGCTCTCCTACGAGCAGTACGTC. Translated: CASSPSGLSYEQYV.

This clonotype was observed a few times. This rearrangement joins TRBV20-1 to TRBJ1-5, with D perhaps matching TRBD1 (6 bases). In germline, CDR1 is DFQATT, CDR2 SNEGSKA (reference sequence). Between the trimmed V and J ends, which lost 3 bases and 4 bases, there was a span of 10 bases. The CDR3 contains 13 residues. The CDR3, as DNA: TGCAGTGCTAGTTTCCAGGGGAATCAGCCCCAGCATTTT. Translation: CSASFQGNQPQHF.

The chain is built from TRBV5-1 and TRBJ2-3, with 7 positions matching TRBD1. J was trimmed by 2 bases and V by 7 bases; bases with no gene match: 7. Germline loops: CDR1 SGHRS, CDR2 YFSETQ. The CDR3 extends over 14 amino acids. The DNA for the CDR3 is TGCGCCAGCCGGACCGGACAGGCCACAGATACGCAGTATTTT. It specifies CASRTGQATDTQYF.

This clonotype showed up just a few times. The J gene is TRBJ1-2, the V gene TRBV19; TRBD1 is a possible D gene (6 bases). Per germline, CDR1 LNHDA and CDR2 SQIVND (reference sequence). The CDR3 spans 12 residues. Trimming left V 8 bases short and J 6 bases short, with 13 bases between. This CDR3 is CASFGGQDGYTF. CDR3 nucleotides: TGTGCCAGTTTTGGGGGGCAGGATGGCTACACCTTC.

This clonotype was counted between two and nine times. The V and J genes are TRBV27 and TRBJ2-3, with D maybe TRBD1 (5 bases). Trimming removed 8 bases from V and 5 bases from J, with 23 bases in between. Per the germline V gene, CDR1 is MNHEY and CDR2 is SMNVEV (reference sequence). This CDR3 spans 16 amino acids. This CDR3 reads CASSQGWVGPLDTQYF. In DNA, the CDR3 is TGTGCCAGCTCCCAGGGTTGGGTAGGCCCCCTAGATACGCAGTATTTT.

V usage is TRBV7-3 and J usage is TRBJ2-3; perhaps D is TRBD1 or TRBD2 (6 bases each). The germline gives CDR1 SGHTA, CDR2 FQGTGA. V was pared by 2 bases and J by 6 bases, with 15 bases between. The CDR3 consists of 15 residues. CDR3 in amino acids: CASSLWGAHGDTQYF. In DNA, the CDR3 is TGTGCCAGCAGCTTATGGGGGGCCCACGGGGATACGCAGTATTTT.

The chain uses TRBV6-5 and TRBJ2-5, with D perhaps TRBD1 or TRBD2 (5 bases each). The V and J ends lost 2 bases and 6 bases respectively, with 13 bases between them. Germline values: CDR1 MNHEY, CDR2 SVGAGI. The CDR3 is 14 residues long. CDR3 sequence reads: CASSYGGEHQTQYF. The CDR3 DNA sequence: TGTGCCAGCAGTTACGGGGGAGAACACCAGACCCAGTACTTC.

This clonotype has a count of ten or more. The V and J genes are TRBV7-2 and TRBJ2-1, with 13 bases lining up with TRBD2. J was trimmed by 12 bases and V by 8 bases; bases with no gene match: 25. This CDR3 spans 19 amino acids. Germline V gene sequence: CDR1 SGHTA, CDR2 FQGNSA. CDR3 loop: CASSPVERLAGGLDSWQFF. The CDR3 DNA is TGTGCCAGCTCGCCCGTCGAGAGACTAGCGGGGGGACTCGACTCCTGGCAGTTCTTC.

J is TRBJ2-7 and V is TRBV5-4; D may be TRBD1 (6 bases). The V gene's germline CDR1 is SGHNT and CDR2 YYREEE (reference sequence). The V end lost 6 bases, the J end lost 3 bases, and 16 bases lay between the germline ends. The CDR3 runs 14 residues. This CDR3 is CASNNDRSLYEQYF. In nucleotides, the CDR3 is TGTGCCAGCAACAACGACAGGTCCCTCTACGAGCAGTACTTC.

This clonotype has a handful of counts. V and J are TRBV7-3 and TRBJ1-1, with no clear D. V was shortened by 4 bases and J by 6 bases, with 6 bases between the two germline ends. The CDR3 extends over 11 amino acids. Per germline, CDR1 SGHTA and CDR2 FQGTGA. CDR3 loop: CASSSGAEAFF. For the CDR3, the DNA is TGTGCCAGCAGCTCCGGGGCTGAAGCTTTCTTT.

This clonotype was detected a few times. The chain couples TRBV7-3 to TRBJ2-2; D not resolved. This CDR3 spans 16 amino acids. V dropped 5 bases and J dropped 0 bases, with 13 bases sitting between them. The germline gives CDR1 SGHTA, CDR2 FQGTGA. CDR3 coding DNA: TGTGCCAGCAGCCCGACCCCGGAAACGAACACCGGGGAGCTGTTTTTT. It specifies CASSPTPETNTGELFF.

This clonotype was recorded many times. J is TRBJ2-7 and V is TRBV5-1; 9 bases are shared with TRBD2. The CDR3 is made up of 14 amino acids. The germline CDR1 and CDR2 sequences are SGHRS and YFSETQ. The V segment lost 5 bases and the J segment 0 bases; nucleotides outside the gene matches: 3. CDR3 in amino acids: CASRSGGSSYEQYF. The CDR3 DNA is TGCGCCAGCAGAAGCGGGGGGAGCTCCTACGAGCAGTACTTC.

The CDR3 here is CASSGPGWGQPQHF. The CDR3 DNA reads as TGTGCCAGCAGTGGCCCAGGGTGGGGCCAGCCCCAGCATTTT. This rearrangement joins TRBV2 to TRBJ1-5; D is possibly TRBD1 (5 bases). Trimming stripped 4 bases from V and 7 bases from J, with 14 bases between. Germline V gives CDR1 SNHLY, CDR2 FYNNEI. The CDR3 is 14 amino acids.

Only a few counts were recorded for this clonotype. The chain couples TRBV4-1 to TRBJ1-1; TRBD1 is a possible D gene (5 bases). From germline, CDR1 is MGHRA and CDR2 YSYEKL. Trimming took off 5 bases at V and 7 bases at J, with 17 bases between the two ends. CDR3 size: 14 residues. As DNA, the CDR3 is TGCGCCAGCAGCAGGGGAGACGGGAGGGATGAAGCTTTCTTT. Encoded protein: CASSRGDGRDEAFF.

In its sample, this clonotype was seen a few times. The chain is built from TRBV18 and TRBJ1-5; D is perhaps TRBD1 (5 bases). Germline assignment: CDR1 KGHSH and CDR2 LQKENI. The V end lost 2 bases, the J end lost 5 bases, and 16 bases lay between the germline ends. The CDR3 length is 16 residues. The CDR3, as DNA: TGTGCCAGCTCACCAGGAGACCGACAGCAAGATCAGCCCCAGCATTTT. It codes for CASSPGDRQQDQPQHF.

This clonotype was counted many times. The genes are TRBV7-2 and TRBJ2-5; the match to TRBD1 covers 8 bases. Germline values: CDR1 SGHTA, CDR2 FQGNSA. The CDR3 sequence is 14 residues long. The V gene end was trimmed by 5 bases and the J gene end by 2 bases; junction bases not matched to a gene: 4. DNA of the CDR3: TGTGCCAGCAGCAACAGGGGGGCGCAAGAGACCCAGTACTTC. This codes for CASSNRGAQETQYF.

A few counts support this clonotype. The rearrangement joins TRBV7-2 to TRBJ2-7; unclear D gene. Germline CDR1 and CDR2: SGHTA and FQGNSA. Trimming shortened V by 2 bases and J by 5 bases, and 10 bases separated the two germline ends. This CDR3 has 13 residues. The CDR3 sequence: CASSLRRMDEQYF. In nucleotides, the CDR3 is TGTGCCAGCAGCTTAAGACGGATGGACGAGCAGTACTTC.

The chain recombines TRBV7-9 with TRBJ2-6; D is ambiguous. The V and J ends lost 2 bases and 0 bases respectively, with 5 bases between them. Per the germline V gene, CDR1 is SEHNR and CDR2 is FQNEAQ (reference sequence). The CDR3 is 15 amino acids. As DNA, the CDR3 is TGTGCCAGCAGCTTATGGGTCTCTGGGGCCAACGTCCTGACTTTC. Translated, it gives CASSLWVSGANVLTF.